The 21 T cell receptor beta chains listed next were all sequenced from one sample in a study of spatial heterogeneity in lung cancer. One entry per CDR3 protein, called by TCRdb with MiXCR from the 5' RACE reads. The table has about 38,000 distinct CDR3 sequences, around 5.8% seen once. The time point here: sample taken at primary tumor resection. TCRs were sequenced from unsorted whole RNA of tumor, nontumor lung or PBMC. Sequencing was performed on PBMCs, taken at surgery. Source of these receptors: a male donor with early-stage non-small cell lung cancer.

The CDR3 nucleotides are TGTGCCAGCACCCATTCTCTCCGGGGGTACACTGAAGCTTTCTTT. Its protein is CASTHSLRGYTEAFF. The chain combines TRBV6-2 or TRBV6-3 with TRBJ1-1; a weak D match, TRBD1 (5 bases). Trimming shortened V by 7 bases and J by 3 bases, and 18 bases separated the two germline ends. This CDR3 spans 15 amino acids. Germline assignment: CDR1 MNHEY and CDR2 SVGEGT.

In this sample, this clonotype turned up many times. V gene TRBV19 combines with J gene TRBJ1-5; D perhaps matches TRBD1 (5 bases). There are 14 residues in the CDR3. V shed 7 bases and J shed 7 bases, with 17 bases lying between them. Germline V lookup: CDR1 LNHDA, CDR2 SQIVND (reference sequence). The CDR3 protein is CASTLWGDGQPQHF. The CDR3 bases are TGTGCCAGTACCCTTTGGGGCGATGGCCAGCCCCAGCATTTT.

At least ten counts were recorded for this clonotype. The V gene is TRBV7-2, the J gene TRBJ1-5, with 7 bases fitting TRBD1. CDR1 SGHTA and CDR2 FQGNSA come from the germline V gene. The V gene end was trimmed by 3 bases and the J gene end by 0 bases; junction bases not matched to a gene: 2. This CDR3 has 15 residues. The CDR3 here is CASSFGQASNQPQHF. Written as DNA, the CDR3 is TGTGCCAGCAGCTTCGGACAGGCTAGCAATCAGCCCCAGCATTTT. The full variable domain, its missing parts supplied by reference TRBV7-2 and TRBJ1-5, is GAGVSQSPSNKVTEKGKDVELRCDPISGHTALYWYRQSLGQGLEFLIYFQGNSAPDKSGLPSDRFSAERTGGSVSTLTIQRTQQEDSAVYLCASSFGQASNQPQHFGDGTRLSIL.

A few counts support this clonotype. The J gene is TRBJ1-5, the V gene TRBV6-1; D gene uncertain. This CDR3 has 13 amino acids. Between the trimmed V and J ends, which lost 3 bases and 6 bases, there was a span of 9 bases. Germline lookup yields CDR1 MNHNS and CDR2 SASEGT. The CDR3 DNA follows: TGTGCCAGCAGTGATGTGGGTATTCAGCCCCAGCATTTT. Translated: CASSDVGIQPQHF.

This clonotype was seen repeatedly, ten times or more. CDR3 nucleotide sequence: TGCAGTGTCCTAGGAAGGGTAACCTACAATGAGCAGTTCTTC. This encodes CSVLGRVTYNEQFF. The chain links TRBV20-1 to TRBJ2-1; no clear D. The ends were cut back, 7 bases at V and 2 bases at J, with 15 bases in the middle. From germline, CDR1 is DFQATT and CDR2 SNEGSKA (reference sequence). The CDR3 is 14 residues long.

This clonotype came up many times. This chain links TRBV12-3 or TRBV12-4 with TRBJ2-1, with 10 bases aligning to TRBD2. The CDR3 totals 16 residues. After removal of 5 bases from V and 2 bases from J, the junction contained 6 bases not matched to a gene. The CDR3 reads CASSPLSGGPYNEQFF. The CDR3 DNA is TGTGCCAGCAGTCCTCTTAGCGGGGGGCCCTACAATGAGCAGTTCTTC.

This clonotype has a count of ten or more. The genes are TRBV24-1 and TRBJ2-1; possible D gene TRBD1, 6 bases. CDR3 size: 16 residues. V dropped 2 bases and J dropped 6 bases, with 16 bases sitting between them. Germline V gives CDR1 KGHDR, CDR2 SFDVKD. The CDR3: CATSDSGAVVVNEQFF. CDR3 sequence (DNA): TGTGCCACCAGTGATTCAGGGGCGGTGGTTGTCAATGAGCAGTTCTTC.

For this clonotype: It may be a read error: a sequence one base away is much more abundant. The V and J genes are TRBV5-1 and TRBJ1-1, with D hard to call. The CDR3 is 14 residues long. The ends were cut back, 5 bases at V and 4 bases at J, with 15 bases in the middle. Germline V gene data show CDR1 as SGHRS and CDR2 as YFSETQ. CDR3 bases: TGCGCCAGCAGGGAGTCAGGAGAAACCACTGAAGCTTTCTTT. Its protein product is CASRESGETTEAFF.

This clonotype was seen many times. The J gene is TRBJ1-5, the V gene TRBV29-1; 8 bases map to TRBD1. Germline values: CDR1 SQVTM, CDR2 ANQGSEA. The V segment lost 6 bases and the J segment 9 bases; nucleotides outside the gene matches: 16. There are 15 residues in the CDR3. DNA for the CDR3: TGCAGCGTGGCTTACGGGACAGGCTTGGAATGGCCCCAGCATTTT. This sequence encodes CSVAYGTGLEWPQHF.

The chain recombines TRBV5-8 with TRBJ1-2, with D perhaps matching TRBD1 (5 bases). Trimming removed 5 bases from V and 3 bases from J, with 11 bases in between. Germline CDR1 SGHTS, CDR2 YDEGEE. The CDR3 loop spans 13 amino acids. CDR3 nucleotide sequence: TGTGCCAGCAGTGAAGGGGTCGACTATGGCTACACCTTC. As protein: CASSEGVDYGYTF.

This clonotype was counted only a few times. CDR3 nucleotide sequence: TGCAGTGCTAAAATGGGGGGTAGGGGCTACACCTTC. It specifies CSAKMGGRGYTF. The chain couples TRBV20-1 to TRBJ1-2; weak D call: TRBD1 (5 bases). CDR3 length: 12 amino acids. V gave up 4 bases and J gave up 8 bases, with 14 bases separating them. Germline loops: CDR1 DFQATT, CDR2 SNEGSKA (reference sequence).

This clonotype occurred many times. The CDR3 is CSASRTGGNQPQHF. The CDR3 DNA reads as TGCAGTGCTAGTCGGACAGGGGGGAATCAGCCCCAGCATTTT. V is TRBV20-1 and J is TRBJ1-5; 10 bases match TRBD1. In germline, CDR1 is DFQATT, CDR2 SNEGSKA (reference sequence). V trimming: 3 bases; J trimming: 4 bases; junction bases outside the gene matches: 3. This CDR3 is built from 14 residues.

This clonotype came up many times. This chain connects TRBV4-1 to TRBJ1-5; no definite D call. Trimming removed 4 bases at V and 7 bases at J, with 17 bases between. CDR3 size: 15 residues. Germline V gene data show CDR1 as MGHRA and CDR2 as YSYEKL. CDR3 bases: TGCGCCAGCAGCCGATCGACCCTTTTAGGGCAGCCCCAGCATTTT. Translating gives CASSRSTLLGQPQHF.

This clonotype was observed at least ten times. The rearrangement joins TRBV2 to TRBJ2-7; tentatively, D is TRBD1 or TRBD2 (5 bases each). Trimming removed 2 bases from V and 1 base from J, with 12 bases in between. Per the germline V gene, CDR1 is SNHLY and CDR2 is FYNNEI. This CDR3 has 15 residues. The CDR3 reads CASSEQVGVSYEQYF. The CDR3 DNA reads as TGTGCCAGCAGTGAACAGGTGGGGGTGTCCTACGAGCAGTACTTC.

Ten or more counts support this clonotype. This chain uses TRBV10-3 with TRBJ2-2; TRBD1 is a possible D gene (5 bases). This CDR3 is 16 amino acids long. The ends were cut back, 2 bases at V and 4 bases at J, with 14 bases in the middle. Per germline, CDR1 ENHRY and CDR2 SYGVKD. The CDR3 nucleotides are TGTGCCATCAGTGAGCCCGGACAAGTACCCACCGGGGAGCTGTTTTTT. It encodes CAISEPGQVPTGELFF.

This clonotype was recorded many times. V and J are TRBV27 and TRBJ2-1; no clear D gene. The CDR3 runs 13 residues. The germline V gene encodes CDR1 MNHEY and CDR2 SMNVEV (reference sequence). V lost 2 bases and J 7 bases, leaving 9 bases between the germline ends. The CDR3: CASSLVARNEQFF. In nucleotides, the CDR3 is TGTGCCAGCAGTTTAGTAGCACGGAATGAGCAGTTCTTC.

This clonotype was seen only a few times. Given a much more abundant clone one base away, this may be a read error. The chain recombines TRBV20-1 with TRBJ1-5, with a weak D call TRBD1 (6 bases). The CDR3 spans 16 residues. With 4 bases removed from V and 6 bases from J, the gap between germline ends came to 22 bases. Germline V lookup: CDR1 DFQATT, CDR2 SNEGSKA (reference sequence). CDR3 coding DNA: TGCAGTGCTACCCCAAGGTCCGGGACAAGGTTTCAGCCCCAGCATTTT. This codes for CSATPRSGTRFQPQHF.

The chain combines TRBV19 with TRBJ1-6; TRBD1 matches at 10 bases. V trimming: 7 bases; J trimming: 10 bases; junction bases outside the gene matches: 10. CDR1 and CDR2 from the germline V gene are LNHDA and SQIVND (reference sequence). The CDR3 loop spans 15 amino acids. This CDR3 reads CASTKWGTGESPLHF. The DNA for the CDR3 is TGTGCCAGTACAAAATGGGGGACAGGGGAATCACCCCTCCACTTT.

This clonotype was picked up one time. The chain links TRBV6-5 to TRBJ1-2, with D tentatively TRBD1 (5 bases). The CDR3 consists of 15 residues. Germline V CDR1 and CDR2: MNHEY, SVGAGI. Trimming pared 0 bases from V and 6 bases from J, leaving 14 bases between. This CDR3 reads CASSYSIGRGNGYTF. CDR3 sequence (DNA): TGTGCCAGCAGTTACTCGATAGGGAGGGGAAATGGCTACACCTTC.

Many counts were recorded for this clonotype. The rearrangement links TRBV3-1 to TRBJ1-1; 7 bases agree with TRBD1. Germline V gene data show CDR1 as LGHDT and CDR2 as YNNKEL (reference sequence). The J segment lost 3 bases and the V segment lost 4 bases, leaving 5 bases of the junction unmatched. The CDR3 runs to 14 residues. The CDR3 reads CASSPLGTDTEAFF. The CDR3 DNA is TGTGCCAGCAGCCCCCTTGGGACAGACACTGAAGCTTTCTTT.

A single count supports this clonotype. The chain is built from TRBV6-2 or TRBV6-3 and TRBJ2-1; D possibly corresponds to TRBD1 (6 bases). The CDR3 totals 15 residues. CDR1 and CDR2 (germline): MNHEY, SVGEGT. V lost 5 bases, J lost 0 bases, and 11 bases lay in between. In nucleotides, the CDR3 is TGTGCCAGCAGTATTCGACAGGACTCCTACAATGAGCAGTTCTTC. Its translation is CASSIRQDSYNEQFF.